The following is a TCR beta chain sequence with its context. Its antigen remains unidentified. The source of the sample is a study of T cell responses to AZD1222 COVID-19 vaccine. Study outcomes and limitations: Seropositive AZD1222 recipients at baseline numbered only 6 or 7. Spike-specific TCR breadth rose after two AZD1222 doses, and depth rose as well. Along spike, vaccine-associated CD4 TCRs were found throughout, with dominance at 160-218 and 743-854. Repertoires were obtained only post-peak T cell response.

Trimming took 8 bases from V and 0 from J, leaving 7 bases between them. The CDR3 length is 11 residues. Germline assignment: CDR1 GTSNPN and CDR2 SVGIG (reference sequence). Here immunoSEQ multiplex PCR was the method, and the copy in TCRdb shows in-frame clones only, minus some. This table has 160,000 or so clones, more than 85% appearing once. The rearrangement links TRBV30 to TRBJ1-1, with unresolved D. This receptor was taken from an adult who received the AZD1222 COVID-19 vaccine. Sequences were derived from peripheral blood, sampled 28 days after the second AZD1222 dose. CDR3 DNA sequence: TGTGCCGGCGGGGTGAACACTGAAGCTTTCTTT. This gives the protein CAGGVNTEAFF.